Detailed here is one TCR beta chain. This clonotype was picked up many times. The antigen it recognizes is unknown. No quality values exist for individual bases; no much larger clone is one base distant. Ophthalmopathy patients had moderately to severely active disease, Clinical Activity Score of at least 3, NOSPECS grade of at least 4, and duration under 3 months. Patients with uncontrolled infections, other autoimmune diseases, pregnancy or lactation were excluded. Diagnoses relied on clinical symptoms, serum thyroxine and TRAb, thyroid ultrasound and orbital computed tomography. PBMCs were isolated from approximately 10 ml of fresh peripheral blood by Ficoll-Paque density gradient centrifugation. Total RNA was extracted with Trizol reagent, and quality was checked on an Agilent 2100 Bioanalyzer. The TCR beta CDR3 regions were amplified from the RNA transcripts. A first-round RT-PCR of the TCR CDR3 used the HTBI primer set with the Qiagen OneStep RT-PCR kit. The libraries were constructed in a second round of multiplex PCR and then size-selected and purified. Sequencing of the libraries was done on an Illumina HiSeq2000 using paired-end 100 bp reads. Turning to the authors' computational methods: SOAPnuke was used to process the raw data, throwing out any read that contained adapters or uncalled bases, had a mean Phred below 15, or lacked an exact constant-primer or identifier match. COPE v1.2.5 was used to merge high-quality paired reads, and clonotypes were defined as unique nucleotide sequences. Clonotypes were aligned to IMGT TRBV, TRBD and TRBJ reference segments using MiTCR v1.1. The analysis was restricted to V-J combinations with a frequency above 0.0001, which together covered 99% to 99.2% of the repertoires. A TCS score was defined as the ratio of F50 (clonal expansion) to E x V (chaos), with BLOSUM62-based TCRdist applied between CDR3 peptides within each V-J. Welch's t-statistics and random forest reduced 450 to 600 V-J features to some 14, which were used in a naive Bayes classifier (R e1071). The public reads were quality trimmed at Q25 with fastp and then assembled into clones with MiXCR by TCRdb, keeping productive beta chains. When rows share a CDR3 protein, they turn into one entry using the most common DNA and genes. TCRdb, not the original authors, processed these V and J calls. This sample holds about 640,000 distinct CDR3 sequences; 20% to 25% were observed only once. Under 35% of the sample is held by the ten biggest clonotypes.

For CDR1 and CDR2, the germline V gene (reference sequence) lists MNHEY and SMNVEV. From cysteine to phenylalanine, the CDR3 is 17 amino acids long. The read is trimmed to its CDR3 DNA, 51 bases read in frame from base 1. V gives up 2 bases and J gives up 0 bases, and the segment between their germline ends measures 17 bases. The data belong to a study of T cells in Graves' hyperthyroidism and ophthalmopathy (dated by TCRdb to about 2019). In terms of the full investigation: Peripheral blood samples were taken at initial diagnosis, before any treatment was given. To identify distinguishing TCR V-J signatures, a discovery cohort of some 100 patients was used, comprising some 43 with Graves' ophthalmopathy and about 59 with stable Graves' hyperthyroidism. Prospective prediction of ophthalmopathy was tested in an independent validation cohort of approximately 18 hyperthyroidism patients and approximately 17 patients who later progressed to ophthalmopathy. The 85 to 100 discovery patients were randomly split 7:3 into training and test sets. Thyroid tissue and blood T-cell repertoires from over 5 Graves' hyperthyroidism patients were also compared in the study. Following sampling, methimazole starting at 30 mg daily was given to hyperthyroidism patients, and high-dose intravenous methylprednisolone was given to ophthalmopathy patients. The paper describes TCR Vbeta CDR3 sequencing of 130 to 150 peripheral blood samples, made up of roughly 40 ophthalmopathy patients, some 80 hyperthyroidism patients and roughly 17 progressor patients.

Broad study findings and their caveats: In cross-validation, a model built on a 13 V-J signature told ophthalmopathy apart from stable hyperthyroidism with roughly 87% sensitivity and approximately 81% specificity, and in testing the same model reached 80%/75%. Most expanded thyroid clonotypes (frequency above 0.001) were also found in blood, which suggests that blood repertoires may mirror thyroid immune responses. No statistical method was used to set the sample size in advance, and investigators knew the group allocation. In validation, the model predicted progression to ophthalmopathy a median of approximately 6.3 months before onset, with approximately 68% sensitivity and more than 72% specificity.

The sequenced material came from blood. The chain is encoded by TRBV27 joined to TRBJ2-7; the D gene lacks a confident call. The sequence derives from a man aged 25-45 years with Graves' ophthalmopathy. The nucleotides read TGTGCCAGCAGTTTAAGAGCCAGCGACACAAGCTCCTACGAGCAGTACTTC. This gives the protein CASSLRASDTSSYEQYF.